The 22 T cell receptor beta chains given below trace back to one sample, sequenced in a study of CD8+ T cells in alopecia areata. Once RNA had been extracted, it was reverse transcribed into cDNA to act as the sequencing template. This table comes from immunoSEQ multiplex PCR, and its TCRdb copy is limited to in-frame clones, with some not included. Of about 90,000 clones listed, about 40% were seen once; the top ten hold around 20%. As to treatment: oral pan-JAK inhibitor, 5-10 mg twice daily. The material sequenced was CD8+ T cells sorted from blood, taken at week 24, from a patient treated with tofacitinib. Receptors were obtained from a human donor with alopecia areata.

The chain recombines TRBV4-1 with TRBJ1-3; 7 nucleotides match TRBD1. The V gene end was trimmed by 1 base and the J gene end by 2 bases; junction bases not matched to a gene: 2. The CDR3 has 15 residues. The germline V gene encodes CDR1 MGHRA and CDR2 YSYEKL. CDR3 nucleotide sequence: TGCGCCAGCAGCCAAGTGGACAGGCCTGGAAACACCATATATTTT. It encodes CASSQVDRPGNTIYF.

The V call is TRBV4-1, the J call TRBJ2-7; a possible D gene is TRBD2 (6 bases). This CDR3 has 14 amino acids. Between the trimmed V and J ends, which lost 0 bases and 6 bases, there was a span of 12 bases. Per germline, CDR1 MGHRA and CDR2 YSYEKL. The DNA of the CDR3 is TGCGCCAGCAGCCAAGAGGCTAGCGTGGCCGAGCAGTACTTC. This codes for CASSQEASVAEQYF.

This clone was recorded once. V gene TRBV27 combines with J gene TRBJ2-7; 8 bases are a match to TRBD2. Germline V gene lookup returns CDR1 MNHEY and CDR2 SMNVEV (reference sequence). CDR3 length: 12 amino acids. The junction had 6 bases not matched to a gene; V was cut back by 10 bases and J by 4 bases. The CDR3 spells CATGTRGYEQYF. The CDR3 bases are TGTGCCACAGGGACTAGGGGTTACGAGCAGTACTTC.

The J gene is TRBJ2-1, the V gene TRBV27; D could derive from TRBD1 or TRBD2 (5 bases each). Trimming took 2 bases from V and 2 from J, leaving 10 bases between them. Germline CDR1 and CDR2: MNHEY and SMNVEV (reference sequence). The CDR3 is made up of 15 amino acids. As DNA, the CDR3 is TGTGCCAGCAGTTTAGGGACGGGGACCTACAATGAGCAGTTCTTC. Protein: CASSLGTGTYNEQFF.

The chain employs TRBV6-1 and TRBJ2-3, with 7 bases identical to TRBD2. Germline-derived CDR1 and CDR2 are MNHNS and SASEGT. V lost 10 bases to trimming and J lost 0 bases; unmatched junction nucleotides: 10. There are 15 residues in the CDR3. The CDR3 sequence is CATRGASGSTDTQYF. CDR3 bases: TGTGCCACAAGAGGGGCTAGCGGTAGCACAGATACGCAGTATTTT.

The V call is TRBV27, the J call TRBJ2-1; tentative D call: TRBD1 (5 bases). Between the trimmed V and J ends, which lost 4 bases and 1 base, there was a span of 11 bases. This CDR3 comprises 15 residues. Germline values: CDR1 MNHEY, CDR2 SMNVEV (reference sequence). CDR3 amino acids: CASSYRYSSYNEQFF. CDR3 sequence (DNA): TGTGCCAGCAGTTACAGGTACTCGTCCTACAATGAGCAGTTCTTC.

J is TRBJ2-2 and V is TRBV4-1; possibly TRBD1 for D (5 bases). Germline values: CDR1 MGHRA, CDR2 YSYEKL. The CDR3 totals 15 residues. V was pared by 5 bases and J by 4 bases, with 14 bases between. This chain's CDR3 is CASSYTDTSTGELFF. CDR3 nucleotides: TGCGCCAGCAGCTACACGGACACATCCACCGGGGAGCTGTTTTTT.

This clone was seen just once. The rearrangement uses TRBV7-9 and TRBJ2-7; TRBD2 matches 13 bases. The CDR3 is made up of 16 amino acids. The junction had 5 bases not matched to a gene; V was cut back by 5 bases and J by 1 base. Looked up from germline, CDR1 is SEHNR and CDR2 is FQNEAQ (reference sequence). CDR3 region: CASSTTSGRTSYEQYF. DNA of the CDR3: TGTGCCAGCAGCACGACTAGCGGGAGGACGTCCTACGAGCAGTACTTC.

CDR3 DNA sequence: TGCAGCGTTGTGTTAGCGGTTTCCTACGAGCAGTACTTC. Protein: CSVVLAVSYEQYF. The chain carries TRBV29-1 and TRBJ2-7; possible D gene TRBD2, 6 bases. This CDR3 is 13 amino acids long. In germline, CDR1 is SQVTM, CDR2 ANQGSEA. V lost 4 bases, J lost 1 base, and 11 bases lay in between.

This clone was recorded at least ten times. This rearrangement joins TRBV27 to TRBJ2-7, with TRBD2 as a possible D gene (6 bases). The CDR3 spans 14 residues. Trimming stripped 7 bases from V and 2 bases from J, with 15 bases between. The germline CDR1 and CDR2 sequences are MNHEY and SMNVEV (reference sequence). The chain's CDR3 is CASTPSGGTYEQYF. CDR3 nucleotides: TGTGCCAGCACCCCTTCCGGGGGAACCTACGAGCAGTACTTC.

The rearrangement uses TRBV9 and TRBJ2-3; 8 nucleotides line up with TRBD2. V dropped 3 bases and J dropped 1; count of bases not matched to a gene: 1. The germline V gene has CDR1 SGDLS and CDR2 YYNGEE. CDR3 length: 14 amino acids. The CDR3 loop is CASSETSGTDTQYF. The CDR3 nucleotides read TGTGCCAGCAGCGAGACTAGCGGCACAGATACGCAGTATTTT.

The gene calls are TRBV30 and TRBJ2-5; 7 nucleotides line up with TRBD1. V trimming: 0 bases; J trimming: 3 bases; junction bases outside the gene matches: 1. This CDR3 spans 13 amino acids. CDR1 and CDR2 from the germline V gene are GTSNPN and SVGIG (reference sequence). This chain's CDR3 is CAWSVDREETQYF. CDR3 in DNA: TGTGCCTGGAGTGTAGACAGGGAAGAGACCCAGTACTTC.

This clone was counted a few times. This sequence joins TRBV14 and TRBJ2-3; D remains unclear. This CDR3 comprises 14 residues. Germline assignment: CDR1 SGHDN and CDR2 FVKESK. Trimming left V 1 base short and J 5 bases short, with 10 bases between. The CDR3 spells CASSQASWGDTQYF. The CDR3 nucleotides read TGTGCCAGCAGCCAAGCCTCATGGGGAGATACGCAGTATTTT.

The chain has TRBV29-1 and TRBJ2-5; perhaps TRBD1 as D (7 bases). The J call may be wrong; the DNA end is better matched by TRBJ2-7. The CDR3 is 14 residues long. Germline V CDR1 and CDR2: SQVTM, ANQGSEA. CDR3 bases: TGCAGCGCCAGAGGCAGGGGGGACTCCTACGAGCAGTACTTC. It is translated as CSARGRGDSYEQYF.

V usage is TRBV7-9 and J usage is TRBJ2-7; D ambiguous. Germline V lookup: CDR1 SEHNR, CDR2 FQNEAQ (reference sequence). This CDR3 comprises 12 residues. The V end lost 5 bases, the J end lost 1 base, and 6 bases lay between the germline ends. The CDR3 DNA sequence: TGTGCCAGCAGCCCCCTTTCCTACGAGCAGTACTTC. Translated, it gives CASSPLSYEQYF.

The J gene is TRBJ2-3, the V gene TRBV7-2; the D call may be TRBD1 or TRBD2 (6 bases each). Germline assignment: CDR1 SGHTA and CDR2 FQGNSA. This CDR3 has 15 amino acids. V was trimmed by 4 bases and J by 2 bases, leaving 13 bases between them. CDR3 DNA sequence: TGTGCCAGCAGCTCTAGGGGGGCGGTCACAGATACGCAGTATTTT. This encodes CASSSRGAVTDTQYF.

This clone came up a few times. V is TRBV27 and J is TRBJ2-2, with D possibly matching TRBD1 (6 bases). The V end was cut by 4 bases, the J end by 6 bases, with 12 bases between. CDR1 MNHEY and CDR2 SMNVEV come from the germline V gene (reference sequence). The CDR3 length is 14 residues. The DNA for the CDR3 is TGTGCCAGCAGTTCTGTCAGGGGTCCCGGGGAGCTGTTTTTT. This gives the protein CASSSVRGPGELFF.

This clone showed up many times. The chain links TRBV4-1 to TRBJ2-5, with D possibly being TRBD1 (6 bases). CDR1 is MGHRA, CDR2 YSYEKL, per germline. Trimming took 0 bases from V and 5 from J, leaving 10 bases between them. The CDR3 consists of 14 residues. CDR3 nucleotides: TGCGCCAGCAGCCAAGAACACAGGGTGGAGACCCAGTACTTC. This codes for CASSQEHRVETQYF.

V usage is TRBV7-2 and J usage is TRBJ2-5; TRBD2 matches 13 bases. Germline CDR1 is SGHTA and CDR2 is FQGNSA. J was trimmed by 6 bases and V by 5 bases; bases with no gene match: 12. The CDR3 length is 17 residues. CDR3 in DNA: TGTGCCAGCAGCCTCGGACTAGCGGGGGTTCCTCGTAAGACCCAGTACTTC. Translating it yields CASSLGLAGVPRKTQYF.

This clone was counted a few times. This chain connects TRBV29-1 to TRBJ2-3; maybe TRBD2 (6 bases). The CDR3 runs to 14 residues. CDR1 is SQVTM, CDR2 ANQGSEA, per germline. The chain's CDR3 is CCSTGGPSEDTQYF. In DNA form, the CDR3 reads TGCTGCAGCACCGGAGGGCCCTCTGAAGATACGCAGTATTTT.

CDR3 region: CASSPVGYHEQYF. DNA for the CDR3: TGTGCCAGCAGCCCAGTCGGCTACCACGAGCAGTACTTC. The genes are TRBV11-2 and TRBJ2-7; D remains ambiguous. The CDR3 runs to 13 residues. In germline, CDR1 is SGHAT, CDR2 FQNNGV. Trimming removed 5 bases at V and 5 bases at J, with 13 bases between.

The J gene is TRBJ2-1, the V gene TRBV9; no firm D call. The CDR3 loop spans 12 amino acids. CDR1 is SGDLS, CDR2 YYNGEE, per germline. V was cut by 4 bases and J by 7 bases, with 9 bases left in between. The CDR3 sequence is CASSPGFNEQFF. In DNA form, the CDR3 reads TGTGCCAGCAGCCCTGGCTTTAATGAGCAGTTCTTC.